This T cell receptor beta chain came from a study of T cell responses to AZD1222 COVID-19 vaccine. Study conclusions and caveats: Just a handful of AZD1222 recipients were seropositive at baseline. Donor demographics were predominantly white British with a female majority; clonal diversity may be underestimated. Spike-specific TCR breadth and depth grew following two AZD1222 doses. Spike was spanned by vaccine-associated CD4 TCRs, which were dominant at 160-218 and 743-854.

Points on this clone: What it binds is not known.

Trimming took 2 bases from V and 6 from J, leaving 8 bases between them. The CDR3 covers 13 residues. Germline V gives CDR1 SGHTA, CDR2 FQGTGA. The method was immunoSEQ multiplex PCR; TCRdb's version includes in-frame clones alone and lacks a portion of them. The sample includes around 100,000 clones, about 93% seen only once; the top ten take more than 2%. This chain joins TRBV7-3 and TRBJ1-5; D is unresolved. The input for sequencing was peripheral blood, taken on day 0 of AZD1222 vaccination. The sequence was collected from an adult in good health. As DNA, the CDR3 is TGTGCCAGCAGCTTATCAGAGGGTCAGCCCCAGCATTTT. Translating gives CASSLSEGQPQHF.